The sequence of this TCR beta chain was determined in a study of blood T cells in healthy people across ages. Findings and caveats of the study: Calculation of diversity from one million T cells yielded estimates considered to be underestimates. The long-lived group displayed more naive CD4+ cells, plus higher diversity, than the aged donors did.

This clonotype was detected ten times or more. Its antigen is currently unknown. Combining a sample-barcoded 5' primer with a J-beta primer mix, a second PCR ran for roughly 7 to 11 cycles. In TCRdb, the 5' RACE reads were re-called with MiXCR into one record per CDR3 protein. The top ten hold 15% of the sample, which has 650,000 to 700,000 distinct CDR3 sequences, roughly 30% seen once. This CDR3 region has 17 residues. V gave up 1 base and J gave up 0 bases, with 15 bases separating them. Looked up from germline, CDR1 is LGHNA and CDR2 is YNFKEQ. The J gene is TRBJ1-2, the V gene TRBV4-2, with D maybe TRBD1 (5 bases). The sequence was collected from a woman older than 75 in good health. Sequencing input: blood. The CDR3 spells CASSQGRAGYSNYGYTF. CDR3 in DNA: TGTGCCAGCAGCCAAGGCCGGGCAGGGTATTCTAACTATGGCTACACCTTC.